The clone carrying this TCR beta chain was observed a few times. The antigen remains unidentified. The data belong to a study of regulatory T cells in long-lasting Graves disease. The wider study: In persistent Graves' disease, antithyroid drugs had been taken for over 5 years and TSH receptor antibodies stayed positive. Study outcomes and limitations: Newly diagnosed Graves' patients exceeded persistent ones in TCR diversity. The small sample size may have reduced accuracy.

Germline CDR1 reads MNHNS; CDR2 reads SASEGT. The V end was cut by 6 bases, the J end by 3 bases, with 18 bases between. The CDR3 consists of 17 residues. Assembly of TCR beta libraries relied on iRepertoire HTBI primers together with Arm-PCR of CDR3 regions. TCRdb passed the multiplex PCR reads through MiXCR, listing each CDR3 protein once. The sample carries roughly 470,000 distinct CDR3 sequences, around 20% recorded once. Time point: persistent/refractory GD, antithyroid drugs over 5 years with positive TRAb. PBMC-extracted RNA yielded the TCR library. This chain uses TRBV6-1 with TRBJ2-6, with D perhaps TRBD1 or TRBD2 (5 bases each). The TCR originated in a female donor with Graves disease. Sequences were derived from peripheral blood mononuclear cells (PBMCs), sampled when the disease was refractory, from a patient treated with antithyroid drugs. For the CDR3, the DNA is TGTGCCAGCAGGGACGGAAGAGGGACGGATGGGGCCAACGTCCTGACTTTC. It encodes CASRDGRGTDGANVLTF.